The rows below give T cell receptor beta chains drawn from one sample of a study of early T cells in non-severe SARS-CoV-2 infection. TCRdb re-called the 5' RACE reads through MiXCR, storing one row per CDR3 protein. Of roughly 56,000 distinct CDR3 sequences listed, more than 12% are singletons. Source: whole blood, taken at baseline. These receptors were collected from an adult who was a healthcare worker with PCR-confirmed SARS-CoV-2 infection or an uninfected control (not recorded which). Both conserved end residues are part of each CDR3. A D gene is named only where the DNA matches it firmly. Expanded clones get a size class; other rows say once, few or many, or leave the size out.

TRBV5-1	-	TRBJ1-1	few	CASSFNGGHTEAFF	TGCGCCAGCAGCTTTAATGGAGGGCACACTGAAGCTTTCTTT
TRBV4-1	TRBD1	TRBJ2-1	few	CASSTRQGPPNNEQFF	TGCGCCAGCAGCACCCGACAGGGCCCCCCGAACAATGAGCAGTTCTTC
TRBV5-1	-	TRBJ2-1	-	CASSWPMVVGIDSYNEQFF	TGCGCCAGCAGCTGGCCCATGGTCGTAGGGATCGACTCCTACAATGAGCAGTTCTTC
TRBV20-1	TRBD2	TRBJ2-3	few	CSARDEASGRPLITDTQYF	TGCAGTGCTAGAGATGAAGCTAGCGGGAGGCCCCTAATTACAGATACGCAGTATTTT
TRBV7-3	TRBD2	TRBJ2-2	many	CASSHNAGTSGGELFF	TGTGCCAGCAGCCACAACGCCGGGACTAGCGGGGGGGAGCTGTTTTTT
TRBV7-9	-	TRBJ2-5	-	CASSLVVEETQYF	TGTGCCAGCAGCTTAGTTGTTGAAGAGACCCAGTACTTC
TRBV4-1	TRBD2	TRBJ2-7	-	CASSQELTSGFYEQYF	TGCGCCAGCAGCCAAGAGTTGACTAGCGGATTCTACGAGCAGTACTTC
TRBV20-1	-	TRBJ2-7	-	CSARDTDSYEQYF	TGCAGTGCTAGAGATACGGATTCCTACGAGCAGTACTTC
TRBV27	TRBD1	TRBJ1-1	few	CASRGDGTGVMNTEAFF	TGTGCCAGCAGGGGGGACGGGACAGGGGTCATGAACACTGAAGCTTTCTTT
TRBV4-2	-	TRBJ2-7	-	CASSQDINRLNVISYEQYF	TGTGCCAGCAGCCAAGACATAAATAGATTGAACGTGATCTCCTACGAGCAGTACTTC
TRBV7-8	-	TRBJ2-2	-	CAGRENGELFF	TGTGCCGGCAGGGAAAACGGGGAGCTGTTTTTT
TRBV15	-	TRBJ1-1	many	CATTTPGGGEAFF	TGTGCCACCACCACACCCGGCGGGGGGGAAGCTTTCTTT
TRBV20-1	-	TRBJ2-5	-	CSARGGPGVKETQYF	TGCAGTGCTAGAGGGGGGCCTGGGGTCAAAGAGACCCAGTACTTC
TRBV5-1	-	TRBJ2-1	few	CASSIWGEALDEQFF	TGCGCCAGCAGTATATGGGGGGAGGCGCTCGATGAGCAGTTCTTC
TRBV9	-	TRBJ2-1	many	CASSSGLYNEQFF	TGTGCCAGCAGCTCCGGACTATACAATGAGCAGTTCTTC
TRBV6-6	-	TRBJ2-2	few	CASSRRGGELFF	TGTGCCAGCAGTCGCCGGGGCGGGGAGCTGTTTTTT
TRBV27	-	TRBJ2-7	many	CASSLGTSRSYEQYF	TGTGCCAGCAGTTTAGGAACTAGCCGTTCCTACGAGCAGTACTTC
TRBV12-3/TRBV12-4	-	TRBJ2-1	few	CASSGTGVYNEQFF	TGTGCCAGCAGTGGAACGGGGGTCTACAATGAGCAGTTCTTC
TRBV6-2/TRBV6-3	-	TRBJ2-7	many	CASTRDGISYEQYF	TGTGCCAGCACCCGGGACGGCATCTCCTACGAGCAGTACTTC
TRBV2	TRBD1	TRBJ1-4	few	CASRSGTANEKLFF	TGTGCCAGCAGGTCCGGGACAGCAAATGAAAAACTGTTTTTT
TRBV5-1	TRBD1	TRBJ2-7	few	CASSLEGQGWYEQYF	TGCGCCAGCAGCTTGGAAGGACAGGGGTGGTACGAGCAGTACTTC
TRBV5-6	TRBD1	TRBJ2-3	-	CASSGRTGSTDTQYF	TGTGCCAGCAGCGGACGGACAGGGAGCACAGATACGCAGTATTTT
TRBV2	-	TRBJ2-1	few	CASSEGLGEQFF	TGTGCCAGCAGTGAAGGGCTTGGTGAGCAGTTCTTC
TRBV18	-	TRBJ2-7	-	CASSLGAAYEQYF	TGTGCCAGCTCACTGGGCGCCGCCTACGAGCAGTACTTC
TRBV12-5	TRBD2	TRBJ2-1	few	CASGPTSAGGVNEQFF	TGTGCTAGTGGTCCAACGTCCGCGGGGGGAGTGAATGAGCAGTTCTTC
TRBV19	TRBD1	TRBJ1-5	many	CASSLGTGALLAQHF	TGTGCCAGTAGTCTGGGGACAGGGGCCCTTCTGGCCCAGCATTTT
TRBV5-1	-	TRBJ2-3	few	CASSPGTTDTQYF	TGCGCCAGCAGCCCCGGGACCACAGATACGCAGTATTTT
TRBV10-3	-	TRBJ2-7	-	CAISETWGNSYEQYF	TGTGCCATCAGCGAAACCTGGGGCAACTCCTACGAGCAGTACTTC
TRBV11-2	-	TRBJ2-5	few	CASSLVTREETQYF	TGTGCCAGCAGCTTAGTGACTAGAGAAGAGACCCAGTACTTC
TRBV4-1	TRBD2	TRBJ2-6	many	CASSQVAGGAPGANVLTF	TGCGCCAGCAGCCAAGTAGCGGGGGGCGCCCCTGGGGCCAACGTCCTGACTTTC
TRBV29-1	-	TRBJ1-4	-	CSVEAVSGKLFF	TGCAGCGTTGAAGCAGTCTCGGGAAAACTGTTTTTT
TRBV25-1	-	TRBJ2-6	-	CASSDTTREGPSGANVLTF	TGTGCCAGCAGTGACACGACCCGTGAAGGCCCGTCTGGGGCCAACGTCCTGACTTTC
TRBV10-3	-	TRBJ2-1	many	CAISAPRGDEQFF	TGTGCCATCAGTGCCCCGAGGGGAGATGAGCAGTTCTTC
TRBV29-1	-	TRBJ1-2	many	CSVDGGYTF	TGCAGCGTTGACGGAGGCTACACCTTC
TRBV6-1	-	TRBJ2-7	-	CASSARGASYEQYF	TGTGCCAGCAGTGCTAGGGGGGCCTCCTACGAGCAGTACTTC
TRBV5-1	-	TRBJ2-2	-	CASKEAGPTGELFF	TGCGCCAGCAAGGAGGCAGGGCCCACCGGGGAGCTGTTTTTT
TRBV2	-	TRBJ2-3	few	CASSERGGSPDTQYF	TGTGCCAGCAGTGAAAGGGGGGGCAGCCCAGATACGCAGTATTTT
TRBV3-1	-	TRBJ1-5	many	CASSQEGQGHQPQHF	TGTGCCAGCAGCCAAGAAGGGCAGGGCCATCAGCCCCAGCATTTT
TRBV12-5	-	TRBJ2-3	-	CASGTKTTDTQYF	TGTGCTAGTGGGACAAAAACCACAGATACGCAGTATTTT
TRBV18	-	TRBJ1-1	-	CASSPRGTVFANTEAFF	TGTGCCAGCTCACCAAGAGGGACGGTTTTTGCGAACACTGAAGCTTTCTTT
TRBV4-1	TRBD2	TRBJ2-7	-	CASSQTGLASYEQYF	TGCGCCAGCAGCCAGACGGGACTAGCCTCCTACGAGCAGTACTTC
TRBV5-1	-	TRBJ1-5	-	CASSLGQGQPQHF	TGCGCCAGCAGCTTAGGGCAGGGACAGCCCCAGCATTTT
TRBV4-1	TRBD1	TRBJ1-1	-	CASSQEGQGTEAFF	TGCGCCAGCAGCCAAGAGGGACAGGGCACTGAAGCTTTCTTT
TRBV7-9	TRBD1	TRBJ2-1	few	CASSFGQGENYNEQFF	TGTGCCAGCAGCTTTGGACAGGGAGAGAATTACAATGAGCAGTTCTTC
TRBV2	TRBD2	TRBJ2-1	few	CASSRQSGAGGEQFF	TGTGCCAGCAGTCGCCAGAGCGGGGCCGGAGGTGAGCAGTTCTTC
TRBV18	-	TRBJ1-5	-	CASSPLLGRDQPQHF	TGTGCCAGCTCACCACTTCTAGGTAGGGATCAGCCCCAGCATTTT
TRBV6-1	-	TRBJ2-6	few	CASSEALARSGANVLTF	TGTGCCAGCAGTGAAGCCCTGGCCCGCTCTGGGGCCAACGTCCTGACTTTC
TRBV18	-	TRBJ2-7	-	CASSLRRQAHEQYF	TGTGCCAGCTCACTACGTCGGCAGGCCCACGAGCAGTACTTC
TRBV29-1	TRBD2	TRBJ2-3	few	CSVEPGLEGGMAQYF	TGCAGCGTGGAACCGGGACTAGAGGGGGGAATGGCGCAGTATTTT
TRBV6-1	-	TRBJ1-5	few	CASSEIGQPDQPQHF	TGTGCCAGCAGTGAGATCGGTCAGCCAGATCAGCCCCAGCATTTT
TRBV7-2	-	TRBJ1-1	-	CASSLYPLTEAFF	TGTGCCAGCAGCTTATACCCCCTTACTGAAGCTTTCTTT
TRBV20-1	-	TRBJ2-7	-	CSARKRDYEQYF	TGCAGTGCTAGAAAACGGGACTACGAGCAGTACTTC
TRBV27	-	TRBJ2-2	medium-sized	CASPLGELFF	TGTGCCAGCCCGCTTGGGGAGCTGTTTTTT
TRBV5-1	-	TRBJ2-3	-	CASSLGRRGPDTQYF	TGCGCCAGCAGCTTGGGAAGGCGGGGACCAGATACGCAGTATTTT
TRBV9	-	TRBJ1-1	-	CASSAHGETEAFF	TGTGCCAGCAGCGCCCACGGGGAGACTGAAGCTTTCTTT
TRBV11-2	-	TRBJ1-1	many	CASSLVPGNTEAFF	TGTGCCAGCAGCTTAGTACCCGGGAACACTGAAGCTTTCTTT